This T cell receptor (beta chain) was identified in a study of blood T cell repertoires in COVID-19. Assay: immunoSEQ multiplex PCR; the TCRdb copy retains only in-frame clones and omits some. The sample carries about 250,000 clones, around 89% recorded once. CDR1 and CDR2 (germline): SGDLS, YYNGEE. Trimming took off 4 bases at V and 4 bases at J, with 13 bases between the two ends. The CDR3 extends over 14 amino acids. This chain joins TRBV9 and TRBJ2-3; D is perhaps TRBD2 (6 bases). The source material was PBMCs or T cells enriched from blood (not recorded which). This TCR was recovered from a woman in her fifties or sixties who had recovered from COVID-19. The CDR3 is CASSRRASADTQYF. CDR3 nucleotide sequence: TGTGCCAGCAGCAGGAGGGCTAGCGCAGATACGCAGTATTTT. Complete variable domain (other parts from reference TRBV9 and TRBJ2-3): DSGVTQTPKHLITATGQRVTLRCSPRSGDLSVYWYQQSLDQGLQFLIQYYNGEERAKGNILERFSAQQFPDLHSELNLSSLELGDSALYFCASSRRASADTQYFGPGTRLTVL.